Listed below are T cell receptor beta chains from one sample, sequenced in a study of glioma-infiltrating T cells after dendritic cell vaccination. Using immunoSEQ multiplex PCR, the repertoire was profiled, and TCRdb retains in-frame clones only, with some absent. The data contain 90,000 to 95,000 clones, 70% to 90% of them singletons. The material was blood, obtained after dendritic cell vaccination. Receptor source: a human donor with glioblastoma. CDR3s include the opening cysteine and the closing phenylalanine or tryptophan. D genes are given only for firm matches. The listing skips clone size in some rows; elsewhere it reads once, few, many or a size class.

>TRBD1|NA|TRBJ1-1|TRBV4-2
TGTGCCAGCAGCCAAGTTACAGGGGTCCCCACTGAAGCTTTCTTT
CASSQVTGVPTEAFF
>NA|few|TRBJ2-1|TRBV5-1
TGCGCCAGCAGCTCAACTAGGAATGAGCAGTTCTTC
CASSSTRNEQFF
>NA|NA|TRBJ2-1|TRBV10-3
TGTGCCATCAGTGAGGGTTTTAGCTTAACCAATAAAGGCTCCTACAATGAGCAGTTCTTC
CAISEGFSLTNKGSYNEQFF
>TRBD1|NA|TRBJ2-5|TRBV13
TGTGCCAGCAGCGTCGGGACAGCTCAAGAGACCCAGTACTTC
CASSVGTAQETQYF
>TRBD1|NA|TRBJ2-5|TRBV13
TGTGCCAGCAGCTTGGACAGGGCCTTGGGGACCCAGTACTTC
CASSLDRALGTQYF
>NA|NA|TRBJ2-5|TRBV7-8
TGTGCCAGCAGCCCTAGACAGCTTTCGGAGACCCAGTACTTC
CASSPRQLSETQYF
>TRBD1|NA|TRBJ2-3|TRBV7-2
TGTGCCAGCAGCCCTTCAACCGGGACAGGTCGACGATTT
CASSPSTGTGRRF
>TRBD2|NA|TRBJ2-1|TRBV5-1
TGCGCCAGCAGCTTAGTTCGACAAGCGGGGGGGCTGTACAATGAGCAGTTCTTC
CASSLVRQAGGLYNEQFF
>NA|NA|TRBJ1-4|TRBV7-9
TGTGCCAGCAGCCCACTCAGGGGCCGCTCTAATGAAAAACTGTTTTTT
CASSPLRGRSNEKLFF
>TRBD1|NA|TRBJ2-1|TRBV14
TGTGCCAGCAGCCCCCTGGGACAGGGGGGGTACAATGAGCAGTTCTTC
CASSPLGQGGYNEQFF
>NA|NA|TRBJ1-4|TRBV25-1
TGTGCCAGCAGCGACAGAGCAACTAATGAAAAACTGTTTTTT
CASSDRATNEKLFF
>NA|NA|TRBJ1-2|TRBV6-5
TGTGCCAGCACCCTCACCCCGGTAAAACCCTATGGCTACACCTTC
CASTLTPVKPYGYTF
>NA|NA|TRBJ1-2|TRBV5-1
TGCGCCAGCAGCAGGGGGGGGTTTACACAGGACTATGGCTACACCTTC
CASSRGGFTQDYGYTF
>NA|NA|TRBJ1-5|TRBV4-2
TGTGCCAGCAGCCAAGGGGGAGGTCTCGTGAGCAATCAGCCCCAGCATTTT
CASSQGGGLVSNQPQHF
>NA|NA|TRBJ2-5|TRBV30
TGTGCCTGGAGTCAGTATTTCCAAGAGACCCAGTACTTC
CAWSQYFQETQYF
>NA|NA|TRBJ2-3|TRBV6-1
TGTGCCAGCAGGGATCCAGCCAGGAGCACAGATACGCAGTATTTT
CASRDPARSTDTQYF
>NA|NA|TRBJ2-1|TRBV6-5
TGTGCCAGCAGTTACCCCGGACTGACCGGCTACAATGAGCAGTTCTTC
CASSYPGLTGYNEQFF
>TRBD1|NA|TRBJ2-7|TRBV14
TGTGCCAGCAGCCAAAGACAGGGTAAATACGAGCAGTACTTC
CASSQRQGKYEQYF
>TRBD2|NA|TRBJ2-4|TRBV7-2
TGTGCCAGCAGCAAAGGGACTAGTGAGGCCAAAAACATTCAGTACTTC
CASSKGTSEAKNIQYF
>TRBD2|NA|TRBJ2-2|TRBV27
TGTGCCAGCAGTTCGAGCGGGAGGTCGACCGGGGAGCTGTTTTTT
CASSSSGRSTGELFF
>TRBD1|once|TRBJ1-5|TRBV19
TGTGCCAGTAGTACCGGGACAGGGACCACCAATCAGCCCCAGCATTTT
CASSTGTGTTNQPQHF
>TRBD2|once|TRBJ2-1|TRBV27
TGTGCCAGCAGTTCGGGGACTAGCGGTCCTAGGGTGCAGTTCTTC
CASSSGTSGPRVQFF
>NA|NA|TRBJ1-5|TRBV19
TGTGCCAGTAGTAGTATCGGTGGTGCCAATCAGCCCCAGCATTTT
CASSSIGGANQPQHF
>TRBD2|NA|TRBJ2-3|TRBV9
TGTGCCAGCAGCGTAGCTCGAGCGGGGGCCATACTCACAGATACGCAGTATTTT
CASSVARAGAILTDTQYF
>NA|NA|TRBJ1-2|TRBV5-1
TGCGCCAGCAGCTTGTCCAGGGGAATTGTGAGTTATGGCTACACCTTC
CASSLSRGIVSYGYTF
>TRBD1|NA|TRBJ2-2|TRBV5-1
TGCGCCAGCAGCCCGCGGACAGGGGACGGGGAGCTGTTTTTT
CASSPRTGDGELFF
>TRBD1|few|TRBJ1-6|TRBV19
TGTGCCAGTAGTCCACGGACAGGCAAAAATTCACCCCTCCACTTT
CASSPRTGKNSPLHF
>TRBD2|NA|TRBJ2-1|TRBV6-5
TGTGCCAGCAGCCCCAGAAGTAGCGGGAGAAATGAGCAGTTCTTC
CASSPRSSGRNEQFF
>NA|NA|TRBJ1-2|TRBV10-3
TGTGCCACCCTGGCAGGGATCGGGCTCTATGGCTACACCTTC
CATLAGIGLYGYTF
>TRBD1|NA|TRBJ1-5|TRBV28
TGTGCCAGCAGTTTATCCCCCACACGGACAGGGGTTAGCAATCAGCCCCAGCATTTT
CASSLSPTRTGVSNQPQHF
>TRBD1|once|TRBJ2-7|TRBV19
TGTGCCAGTAGTTCCCGGACAGGGCCCTACGAGCAGTACTTC
CASSSRTGPYEQYF
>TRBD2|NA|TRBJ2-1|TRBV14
TGTGCCAGCAGCCTCCGGGGCGGGGGAACCTACAATGAGCAGTTCTTC
CASSLRGGGTYNEQFF
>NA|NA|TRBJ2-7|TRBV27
TGTGCCAGCAGTTTAGGGCAGGTGGGCTCCTACGAGCAGTACTTC
CASSLGQVGSYEQYF
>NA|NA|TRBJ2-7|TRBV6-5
TGTGCCAGCAGCGAAACTCAGACAAGCTCCTACGAGCAGTACTTC
CASSETQTSSYEQYF
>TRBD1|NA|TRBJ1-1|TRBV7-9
TGTGCCAGCAGCACCCAGGGGGACACTGAAGCTTTCTTT
CASSTQGDTEAFF
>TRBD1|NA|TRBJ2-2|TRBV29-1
TGCAGCGTTGATGGGCAGGGGGCATCGGGCACCGGGGAGCTGTTTTTT
CSVDGQGASGTGELFF
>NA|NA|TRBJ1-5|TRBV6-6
TGTGCCAGCCGGGGGGGTTGGGGCAATCAGCCCCAGCATTTT
CASRGGWGNQPQHF
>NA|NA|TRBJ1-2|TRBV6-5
TGTGCCAGCAGTTCAAGGGAAGGAGGGTATGGCTACACCTTC
CASSSREGGYGYTF
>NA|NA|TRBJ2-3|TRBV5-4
TGTGCCAGCAGCTTGGCCGGCCGGGGGAGCGAGGCAGATACGCAGTATTTT
CASSLAGRGSEADTQYF
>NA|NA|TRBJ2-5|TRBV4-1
TGCGCCAGCAGCCGTACTCACTTGGACAGCTTAGGGGAGACCCAGTACTTC
CASSRTHLDSLGETQYF
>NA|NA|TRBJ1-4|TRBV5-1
TGCGCCAGCAGCTTGGTCTACGGGGCGGGGGAAGGAGAAAAACTGTTTTTT
CASSLVYGAGEGEKLFF
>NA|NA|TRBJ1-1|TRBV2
TGTGCCACTAGCCGGGGAGACACTGAAGCTTTCTTT
CATSRGDTEAFF
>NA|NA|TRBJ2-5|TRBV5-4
TGTGCCAGCAGCTTGGAGGCGGGCCGTTACCAAGAGACCCAGTACTTC
CASSLEAGRYQETQYF
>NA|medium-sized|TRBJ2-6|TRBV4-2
TGTGCCAGCAGCCAAGAACAGGGATCTGGGGCCAACGTCCTGACTTTC
CASSQEQGSGANVLTF
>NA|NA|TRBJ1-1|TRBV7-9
TGTGCCAGCAGCTCAGCGGACAGGAACACTGAAGCTTTCTTT
CASSSADRNTEAFF
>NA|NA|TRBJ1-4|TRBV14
TGTGCCAGCAGCCCGGGGAGAGAAGTCCTACGGGCAACTAATGAAAAACTGTTTTTT
CASSPGREVLRATNEKLFF
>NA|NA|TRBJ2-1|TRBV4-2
TGTGCCAGCAGCCACCTGACACTTTACAATGAGCAGTTCTTC
CASSHLTLYNEQFF
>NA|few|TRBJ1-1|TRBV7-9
TGTGCCAGCAGCTCCCGGGACACGTTGAACACTGAAGCTTTCTTT
CASSSRDTLNTEAFF
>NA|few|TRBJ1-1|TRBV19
TGTGCCAGTAGTGGGACTTGGGGCACTGAAGCTTTCTTT
CASSGTWGTEAFF
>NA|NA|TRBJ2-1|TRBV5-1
TGCGCCAGCACGCTCCCGGGGATCTACAATGAGCAGTTCTTC
CASTLPGIYNEQFF
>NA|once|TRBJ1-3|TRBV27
TGTGCCAGCAGTCCCCGGGCAGGGTCGTCTGGAAACACCATATATTTT
CASSPRAGSSGNTIYF
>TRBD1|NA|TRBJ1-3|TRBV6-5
TGTGCCAGCAGGCAGACAGGGGCTGGAAACACCATATATTTT
CASRQTGAGNTIYF
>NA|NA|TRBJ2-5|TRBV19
TGTGCCAGTAGTCAAACAGGGGGGGAGCAGACCCAGTACTTC
CASSQTGGEQTQYF
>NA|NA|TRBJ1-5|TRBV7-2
TGTGCCAGCAGCTCCCTGGGGGCTAGCAATCAGCCCCAGCATTTT
CASSSLGASNQPQHF
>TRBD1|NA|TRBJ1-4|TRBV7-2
TGTGCCAGCAGACCGGGCCGGGACAGGCCCCAGAAACTGTTTTTT
CASRPGRDRPQKLFF
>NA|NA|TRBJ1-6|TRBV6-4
TGTGCCAGCAGTGTAGTGATTAATTCACCCCTCCACTTT
CASSVVINSPLHF
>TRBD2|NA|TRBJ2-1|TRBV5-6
TGTGCCAGCAGCTTGATTAGCGGGACGACGATTTACAATGAGCAGTTCTTC
CASSLISGTTIYNEQFF
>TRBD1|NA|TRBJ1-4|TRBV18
TGTGCCAGCTCACCAAACCCGGGACAGAGCACGGAAAAACTGTTTTTT
CASSPNPGQSTEKLFF
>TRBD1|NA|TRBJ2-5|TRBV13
TGTGCCAGCAGCCAGGGACAGGGAGCAGAGACCCAGTACTTC
CASSQGQGAETQYF